The 27 T cell receptor beta chains below all came from one sample that was sequenced in a study of blood T cells in healthy people across ages. Then a second PCR, running about 6 to 12 cycles, was carried out with a sample-barcoded 5' primer and a J-beta primer mix. TCRdb used MiXCR to reprocess the 5' RACE reads, holding one entry per CDR3 protein. The sample yields about 1.7 million distinct CDR3 sequences, 25% to 30% seen once. Sequenced: blood. These receptors originate from a woman between 25 and 40 years old in good health.

CDR3 in amino acids: CAIAGTDTEAFF. CDR3 nucleotides: TGTGCCATCGCCGGGACGGACACTGAAGCTTTCTTT. V gene TRBV10-3 combines with J gene TRBJ1-1; possible D gene TRBD1, 5 bases. V lost 8 bases, J lost 3 bases, and 10 bases lay in between. The germline V gene encodes CDR1 ENHRY and CDR2 SYGVKD. The CDR3 covers 12 residues.

V gene TRBV9 combines with J gene TRBJ2-1; 7 nucleotides line up with TRBD2. This CDR3 is 17 amino acids long. Germline V lookup: CDR1 SGDLS, CDR2 YYNGEE. The junction had 12 bases not matched to a gene; V was cut back by 3 bases and J by 3 bases. Here the CDR3 DNA reads TGTGCCAGCAGCGCTCAGCTACTAGCGCCTAACTACAATGAGCAGTTCTTC. It encodes CASSAQLLAPNYNEQFF. The full variable domain, with the rest looked up from reference TRBV9 and TRBJ2-1, is DSGVTQTPKHLITATGQRVTLRCSPRSGDLSVYWYQQSLDQGLQFLIQYYNGEERAKGNILERFSAQQFPDLHSELNLSSLELGDSALYFCASSAQLLAPNYNEQFFGPGTRLTVL.

The gene calls are TRBV2 and TRBJ2-7; perhaps D is TRBD1 or TRBD2 (5 bases each). The CDR3 extends over 13 amino acids. Germline V CDR1 and CDR2: SNHLY, FYNNEI. V shed 4 bases and J shed 2 bases, with 9 bases lying between them. CDR3 sequence: CASSAPGPYEQYF. CDR3 nucleotides: TGTGCCAGCAGTGCCCCGGGGCCCTACGAGCAGTACTTC. Full variable domain (rest looked up from reference TRBV2 and TRBJ2-7): EPEVTQTPSHQVTQMGQEVILRCVPISNHLYFYWYRQILGQKVEFLVSFYNNEISEKSEIFDDQFSVERPDGSNFTLKIRSTKLEDSAMYFCASSAPGPYEQYFGPGTRLTVT.

The V call is TRBV29-1, the J call TRBJ1-4; possible D gene TRBD1, 6 bases. The germline V and J ends were trimmed by 7 bases and 8 bases, with 17 bases remaining between them. The CDR3 extends over 13 amino acids. Looked up from germline, CDR1 is SQVTM and CDR2 is ANQGSEA. The CDR3 nucleotides are TGCAGCGGGGGGGCCACAGGGTCAGAAAAACTGTTTTTT. Amino acids: CSGGATGSEKLFF.

The sample holds a few counts of this clonotype. The rearrangement links TRBV30 to TRBJ1-6, with D possibly being TRBD1 (6 bases). The CDR3 consists of 16 residues. The germline gives CDR1 GTSNPN, CDR2 SVGIG (reference sequence). V dropped 0 bases and J dropped 8 bases, with 17 bases sitting between them. The CDR3 nucleotides are TGTGCCTGGAGTGTACCCTGGACAGCAGTGGATTCACCCCTCCACTTT. Translated, it gives CAWSVPWTAVDSPLHF.

This chain uses TRBV2 with TRBJ2-7; 8 positions match TRBD2. The V and J ends lost 7 bases and 0 bases, in that order; junction bases with no gene match: 17. Germline-derived CDR1 and CDR2 are SNHLY and FYNNEI. CDR3 length: 18 amino acids. The CDR3 loop reads CASKFMGDSGDLSYEQYF. DNA of the CDR3: TGTGCCAGCAAGTTTATGGGGGATAGCGGGGACCTCTCCTACGAGCAGTACTTC. Using reference TRBV2 and TRBJ2-7 for the parts outside the CDR3, the full variable domain is EPEVTQTPSHQVTQMGQEVILRCVPISNHLYFYWYRQILGQKVEFLVSFYNNEISEKSEIFDDQFSVERPDGSNFTLKIRSTKLEDSAMYFCASKFMGDSGDLSYEQYFGPGTRLTVT.

This clonotype was seen ten or more times. The chain combines TRBV20-1 with TRBJ2-1; TRBD2 matches at 7 bases. V shed 7 bases, J shed 3 bases, and the junction held 9 bases outside the gene matches. This CDR3 is 14 amino acids long. Per germline, CDR1 DFQATT and CDR2 SNEGSKA (reference sequence). The CDR3 region is CSESSLANYNEQFF. CDR3 DNA: TGCAGTGAGTCGTCACTAGCGAACTACAATGAGCAGTTCTTC.

This sequence joins TRBV20-1 and TRBJ2-7; D may be TRBD1 (6 bases). CDR3 length equals 14 residues. CDR1 DFQATT and CDR2 SNEGSKA come from the germline V gene (reference sequence). Trimming took 2 bases from V and 2 from J, leaving 13 bases between them. CDR3 DNA sequence: TGCAGTGCTAGAAAGACAGGACCCCCCTACGAGCAGTACTTC. Translation: CSARKTGPPYEQYF.

This clonotype appeared many times. This chain links TRBV7-2 with TRBJ2-3; the D gene is possibly TRBD2 (6 bases). V was cut by 6 bases and J by 2 bases, with 6 bases left in between. Germline CDR1 and CDR2: SGHTA and FQGNSA. The CDR3 covers 12 residues. CDR3 protein: CASRRDTDTQYF. The CDR3 DNA reads as TGTGCCAGCAGGCGGGACACAGATACGCAGTATTTT. Combining the CDR3 with reference TRBV7-2 and TRBJ2-3 gives the whole variable domain GAGVSQSPSNKVTEKGKDVELRCDPISGHTALYWYRQSLGQGLEFLIYFQGNSAPDKSGLPSDRFSAERTGGSVSTLTIQRTQQEDSAVYLCASRRDTDTQYFGPGTRLTVL.

This clonotype was detected a few times. The gene calls are TRBV7-2 and TRBJ2-7; 9 nucleotides line up with TRBD1. The CDR3 length is 15 residues. Trimming removed 8 bases from V and 4 bases from J; junction bases left unmatched: 12. CDR1 and CDR2 from the germline V gene are SGHTA and FQGNSA. The CDR3 reads CASGLDRGRGYEQYF. The CDR3 nucleotides are TGTGCCAGCGGCCTGGACAGGGGCCGAGGTTACGAGCAGTACTTC.

Points on this clonotype: A much larger clone is a single base away; this may be a read error. This chain links TRBV29-1 with TRBJ2-2; D might be TRBD1 (6 bases). Germline values: CDR1 SQVTM, CDR2 ANQGSEA. The CDR3 is 14 amino acids. The CDR3 loop reads CGVVGGVPTGELFF. The CDR3 DNA is TGCGGCGTTGTAGGGGGAGTCCCCACCGGGGAGCTGTTTTTT.

The chain couples TRBV20-1 to TRBJ2-1; 8 bases align to TRBD2. Trimming at V came to 6 bases and at J to 0 bases, leaving 7 bases not matched to a gene. Germline values: CDR1 DFQATT, CDR2 SNEGSKA (reference sequence). The CDR3 has 15 residues. The CDR3 coding sequence is TGCAGTGCGCAGATACTAGCGGCCTCCTACAATGAGCAGTTCTTC. Translating it yields CSAQILAASYNEQFF.

The J gene is TRBJ2-3, the V gene TRBV12-3 or TRBV12-4; TRBD2 matches 8 bases. The CDR3 runs 12 residues. Germline trimming cut 6 bases from V and 6 bases from J; bases unmatched to any gene: 2. The CDR3 region is CASRRGGDTQYF. For the CDR3, the DNA is TGTGCCAGCAGACGGGGGGGGGATACGCAGTATTTT.

This clonotype was counted only a few times. The genes are TRBV7-2 and TRBJ2-7; 9 nucleotides align to TRBD1. The CDR3 runs 14 residues. V lost 6 bases to trimming and J lost 2 bases; unmatched junction nucleotides: 5. Germline assignment: CDR1 SGHTA and CDR2 FQGNSA. The CDR3 sequence is CASRKYRGPYEQYF. Here the CDR3 DNA reads TGTGCCAGCAGAAAATACAGGGGGCCCTACGAGCAGTACTTC.

This chain links TRBV28 with TRBJ2-5; 8 bases line up with TRBD1. The J call may be faulty, since TRBJ2-7 better matches the DNA end. CDR1 is MDHEN, CDR2 SYDVKM, per germline. The CDR3 sequence is 13 residues long. The CDR3 DNA reads as TGTGCCAGCGGACTAACAGGGGGCTACGAGCAGTACTTC. Encoded protein: CASGLTGGYEQYF.

V gene TRBV6-1 combines with J gene TRBJ2-3, with D possibly matching TRBD2 (6 bases). The V end lost 6 bases, the J end lost 11 bases, and 15 bases lay between the germline ends. This CDR3 region has 12 residues. CDR1 and CDR2 from the germline V gene are MNHNS and SASEGT. The CDR3 sequence: CASREGWLRQYF. CDR3 sequence (DNA): TGTGCCAGCAGGGAGGGGTGGTTGAGGCAGTATTTT.

The V gene is TRBV5-5, the J gene TRBJ2-5; no reliable D call. Trimming cost V 1 base and J 4 bases, with 8 bases left between them. The CDR3 has 13 amino acids. Germline assignment: CDR1 SGHKS and CDR2 YYEKEE (reference sequence). The CDR3 here is CASSLMPPETQYF. DNA for the CDR3: TGTGCCAGCAGCTTGATGCCCCCAGAGACCCAGTACTTC.

The rearrangement links TRBV21-1 to TRBJ2-3. TRBV21-1 is shown as a pseudogene. CDR3 length equals 14 residues. The chain's CDR3 is CASSAQKFGDTQYF. CDR3 nucleotides: TGTGCCAGCAGCGCTCAGAAGTTTGGAGATACGCAGTATTTT.

The CDR3: CASSLYGGRNLGETQYF. The CDR3 region has the DNA TGTGCCAGCAGTTTATACGGGGGGCGCAACCTTGGAGAGACCCAGTACTTC. The V call is TRBV12-3 or TRBV12-4, the J call TRBJ2-5, with D possibly being TRBD2 (7 bases). This CDR3 comprises 17 residues. V gave up 2 bases and J gave up 4 bases, with 20 bases separating them.

Only a few counts were recorded for this clonotype. The rearrangement links TRBV20-1 to TRBJ2-1; TRBD2 aligns across 9 bases. There are 15 residues in the CDR3. V shed 3 bases and J 4 bases; nucleotides not matched to a gene: 7. Germline V gene data show CDR1 as DFQATT and CDR2 as SNEGSKA (reference sequence). This CDR3 reads CSARISGRLYNEQFF. Here the CDR3 DNA reads TGCAGTGCTAGGATTAGCGGGAGACTGTACAATGAGCAGTTCTTC.

This clonotype showed up many times. The chain employs TRBV9 and TRBJ2-5; D is perhaps TRBD1 (5 bases). Deletions cut 0 bases from V and 5 bases from J, with 14 bases between. The CDR3 is 15 amino acids. CDR1 SGDLS and CDR2 YYNGEE come from the germline V gene. The CDR3 sequence: CASSVVMAGMETQYF. CDR3 DNA: TGTGCCAGCAGCGTAGTGATGGCAGGGATGGAGACCCAGTACTTC.

This sequence joins TRBV20-1 and TRBJ2-4; 8 bases match TRBD2. The CDR3 spans 15 residues. Germline V gene lookup returns CDR1 DFQATT and CDR2 SNEGSKA (reference sequence). V dropped 5 bases and J dropped 1; count of bases not matched to a gene: 7. CDR3 in DNA: TGCAGTGCTCGCAGCGGGAGTGTTGCCAAAAACATTCAGTACTTC. Residues: CSARSGSVAKNIQYF.

The V call is TRBV5-1, the J call TRBJ1-3; TRBD1 agrees at 7 bases. The CDR3 consists of 15 residues. Germline loops: CDR1 SGHRS, CDR2 YFSETQ. Trimming cost V 0 bases and J 4 bases; bases outside gene matches: 4. The CDR3 region has the DNA TGCGCCAGCAGCTTGGGGACAGGCGGAGGAAACACCATATATTTT. Protein: CASSLGTGGGNTIYF.

At least ten counts were recorded for this clonotype. The V gene is TRBV29-1, the J gene TRBJ1-1; 7 nucleotides align to TRBD1. The V segment lost 6 bases and the J segment 0 bases; nucleotides outside the gene matches: 7. The CDR3 length is 14 residues. The germline CDR1 and CDR2 sequences are SQVTM and ANQGSEA. Written as DNA, the CDR3 is TGCAGCGTCGACCTGGGACAGCTGAACACTGAAGCTTTCTTT. The encoded protein is CSVDLGQLNTEAFF.

This clonotype was found a few times. The V call is TRBV20-1, the J call TRBJ1-1; D gene ambiguous. V was cut by 3 bases and J by 4 bases, with 6 bases left in between. The CDR3 is made up of 11 amino acids. Germline-derived CDR1 and CDR2 are DFQATT and SNEGSKA (reference sequence). CDR3 amino acids: CSASSATEAFF. The CDR3 bases are TGCAGTGCTAGTTCTGCCACTGAAGCTTTCTTT.

This clonotype came up many times. The chain has TRBV5-1 and TRBJ2-5; a possible D gene is TRBD2 (6 bases). The CDR3 length is 14 residues. Germline-derived CDR1 and CDR2 are SGHRS and YFSETQ. Trimming took off 4 bases at V and 3 bases at J, with 13 bases between the two ends. Here the CDR3 reads CASSTGSGEETQYF. DNA for the CDR3: TGCGCCAGCAGCACCGGGTCGGGGGAAGAGACCCAGTACTTC.

The chain uses TRBV7-9 and TRBJ2-7; TRBD2 matches 10 bases. This CDR3 spans 15 amino acids. V dropped 4 bases and J dropped 7; count of bases not matched to a gene: 10. Per the germline V gene, CDR1 is SEHNR and CDR2 is FQNEAQ (reference sequence). CDR3 in DNA: TGTGCCAGCAGCTCTAGCGGGGGACTAGTGAATGAGCAGTACTTC. Translated, it gives CASSSSGGLVNEQYF.